A selection of T cell receptor beta chains follows, all from one sample in a study of long-term antiretroviral therapy in people with HIV. Clones were sequenced by immunoSEQ multiplex PCR, and TCRdb holds only the in-frame ones, with some missing. The sample holds roughly 20,000 clones, 70% to 90% seen once. The sample was unsorted PBMCs, taken about 4 years after starting antiretroviral therapy. The source is a man younger than 30 with HIV. The CDR3 runs from the conserved cysteine through the conserved F or W. The order of the fields is J gene, V gene, clone size, D gene, CDR3 protein, CDR3 DNA. A D gene is named only where the DNA matches it firmly. The size of a clone is reported for some rows only, either as once, few or many, or as a class for expanded clones.

>TRBJ2-4|TRBV19|.|.
CASSWRGNLAKNIQYF
TGTGCCAGTAGTTGGCGCGGGAATCTAGCCAAAAACATTCAGTACTTC
>TRBJ2-5|TRBV5-4|.|.
CASSIDRRVETQYF
TGTGCCAGCAGCATCGACAGAAGGGTAGAGACCCAGTACTTC
>TRBJ2-2|TRBV4-1|.|.
CASSQGLGRWTGELFF
TGCGCCAGCAGCCAAGGGCTAGGGCGATGGACCGGGGAGCTGTTTTTT
>TRBJ1-1|TRBV7-3|.|TRBD1
CASSLTGTAIEAFF
TGTGCCAGCAGCTTAACGGGGACAGCCATTGAAGCTTTCTTT
>TRBJ1-1|TRBV6-6|.|.
CASSYGEGGTEAFF
TGTGCCAGCAGTTACGGTGAAGGAGGCACTGAAGCTTTCTTT
>TRBJ2-7|TRBV7-6|once|.
CASSAAGLYEQYF
TGTGCCAGCAGCGCTGCGGGGCTGTACGAGCAGTACTTC
>TRBJ2-7|TRBV19|.|TRBD1
CASKQGIEQYF
TGTGCCAGTAAACAGGGGATCGAGCAGTACTTC
>TRBJ1-6|TRBV19|.|.
CASSIPTGTGSPLHF
TGTGCCAGTAGTATCCCTACAGGGACCGGTTCACCCCTCCACTTT
>TRBJ2-5|TRBV7-9|.|.
CASSLRTAPQETQYF
TGTGCCAGCAGCTTGAGGACAGCGCCTCAAGAGACCCAGTACTTC
>TRBJ2-7|TRBV28|.|TRBD2
CASRLAGGLSYEQYF
TGTGCCAGCAGACTAGCGGGGGGACTCTCCTACGAGCAGTACTTC
>TRBJ2-2|TRBV7-9|few|.
CASSLYGELFF
TGTGCCAGCAGCCTTTACGGGGAGCTGTTTTTT
>TRBJ1-2|TRBV9|.|TRBD1
CASSVGDSFPDYGYTF
TGTGCCAGCAGCGTAGGGGACAGCTTCCCGGACTATGGCTACACCTTC